This T cell receptor beta chain derives from a study of shared clonotypes between healthy human individuals. Clones were read by immunoSEQ multiplex PCR, and TCRdb kept only the in-frame ones, dropping some. The sample has roughly 1 million clones; approximately 76% are singletons. V was shortened by 0 bases and J by 5 bases, with 8 bases between the two germline ends. Germline values: CDR1 KGHSH, CDR2 LQKENI. The CDR3 covers 13 residues. This clonotype originated in a man between 18 and 29 years old in good health. The chain joins TRBV18 to TRBJ2-7, with D maybe TRBD1 (5 bases). Sequenced input: memory CD4+ T cells sorted from blood. Subset noted: CD45RA-negative fraction. The CDR3 DNA follows: TGTGCCAGCTCACCACCAGAAGGGGACGAGCAGTACTTC. Protein sequence: CASSPPEGDEQYF. The variable domain in full, with the rest retrieved from reference TRBV18 and TRBJ2-7, is NAGVMQNPRHLVRRRGQEARLRCSPMKGHSHVYWYRQLPEEGLKFMVYLQKENIIDESGMPKERFSAEFPKEGPSILRIQQVVRGDSAAYFCASSPPEGDEQYFGPGTRLTVT.